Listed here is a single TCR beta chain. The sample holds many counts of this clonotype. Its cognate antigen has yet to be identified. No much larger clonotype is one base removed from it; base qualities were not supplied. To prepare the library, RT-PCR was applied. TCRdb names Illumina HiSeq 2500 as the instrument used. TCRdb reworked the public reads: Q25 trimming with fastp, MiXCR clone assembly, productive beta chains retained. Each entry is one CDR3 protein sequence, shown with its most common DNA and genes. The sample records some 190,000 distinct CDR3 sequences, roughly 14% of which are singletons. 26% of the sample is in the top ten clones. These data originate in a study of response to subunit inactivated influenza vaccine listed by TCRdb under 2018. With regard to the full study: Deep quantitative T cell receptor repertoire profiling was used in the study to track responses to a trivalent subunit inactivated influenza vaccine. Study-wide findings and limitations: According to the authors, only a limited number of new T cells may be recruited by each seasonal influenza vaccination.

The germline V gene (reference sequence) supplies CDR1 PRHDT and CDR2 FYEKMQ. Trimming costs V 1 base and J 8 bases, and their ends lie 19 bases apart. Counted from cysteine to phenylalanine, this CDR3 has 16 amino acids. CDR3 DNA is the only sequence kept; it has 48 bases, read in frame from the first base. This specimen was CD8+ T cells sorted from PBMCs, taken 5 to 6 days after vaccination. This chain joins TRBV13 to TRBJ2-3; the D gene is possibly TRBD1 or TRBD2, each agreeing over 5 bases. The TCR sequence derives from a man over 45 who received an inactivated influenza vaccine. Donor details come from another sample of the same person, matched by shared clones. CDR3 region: CASSLERGRPAGTQYF. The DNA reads TGTGCCAGCAGCTTAGAGAGGGGCCGACCTGCAGGTACGCAGTATTTT.